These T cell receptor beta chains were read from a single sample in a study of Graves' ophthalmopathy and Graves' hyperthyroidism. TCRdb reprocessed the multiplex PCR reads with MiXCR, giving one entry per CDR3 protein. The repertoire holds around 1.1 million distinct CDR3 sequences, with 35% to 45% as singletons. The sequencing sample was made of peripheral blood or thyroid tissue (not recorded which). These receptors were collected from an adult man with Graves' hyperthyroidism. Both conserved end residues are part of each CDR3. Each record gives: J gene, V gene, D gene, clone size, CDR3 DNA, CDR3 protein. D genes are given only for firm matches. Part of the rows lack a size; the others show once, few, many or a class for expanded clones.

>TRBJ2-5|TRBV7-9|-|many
TGTGCCAGCAGCTTAGCTACGAAGACCCAGTACTTC
CASSLATKTQYF
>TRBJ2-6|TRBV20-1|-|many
TGCAGTGCTAGATTGTTCCTCTCTGGGGCCAACGTCCTGACTTTC
CSARLFLSGANVLTF
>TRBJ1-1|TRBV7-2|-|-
TGTGCCAGCGTCAGGGAAACGAACACTGAAGCTTTCTTT
CASVRETNTEAFF
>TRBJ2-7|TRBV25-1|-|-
TGTGCCAGCAGCGTTGGGTCCCAGGGCGCATCCGAGCAGTACTTC
CASSVGSQGASEQYF
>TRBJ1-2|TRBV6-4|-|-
TGTGCCAGCAGTGACTCAACATTACCTGATAACTATGGCTACACCTTC
CASSDSTLPDNYGYTF
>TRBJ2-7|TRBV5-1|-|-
TGCGCCAGCAGCTTGCTGGCCGTGGGCGAGCAGTACTTC
CASSLLAVGEQYF
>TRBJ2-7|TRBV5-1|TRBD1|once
TGCGCCAGCAGCTTTCAGACAGGGGAGCAGTACTTC
CASSFQTGEQYF
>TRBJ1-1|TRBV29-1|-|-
TGCAGTGTCAGGTGGGACACTGAAGCTTTCTTT
CSVRWDTEAFF
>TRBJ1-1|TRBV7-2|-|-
TGTGCCAGCAGCTTAGTCACCCTTCGGACAGTGCACACTGAAGCTTTCTTT
CASSLVTLRTVHTEAFF
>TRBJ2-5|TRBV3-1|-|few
TGTGCCAGCAGCCACCGACCCGCCCTCGAGACCCAGTACTTC
CASSHRPALETQYF
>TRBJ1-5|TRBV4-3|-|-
TGCGCCAGCAGCCAAGATAAATATCAGCCCCAGCATTTT
CASSQDKYQPQHF
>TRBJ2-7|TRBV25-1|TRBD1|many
TGTGCCAGCAGTGTACCGGGACAGGGGAGGTACGAGCAGTACTTC
CASSVPGQGRYEQYF
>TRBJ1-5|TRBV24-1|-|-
TGTGCCACCGTATGGGGGCCCCAGCATTTT
CATVWGPQHF
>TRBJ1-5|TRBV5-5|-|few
TGTGCCAGCAGATCTGGGGTAGGCAATCAGCCCCAGCATTTT
CASRSGVGNQPQHF
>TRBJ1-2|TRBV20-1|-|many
TGCAGTGCTAGAGATCTGCGGGGGTTACATAACTATGGCTACACCTTC
CSARDLRGLHNYGYTF
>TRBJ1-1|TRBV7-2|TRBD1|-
TGTGCCAGCAGCCCCAAGTGGGAGTTCCGGGACAGGGGTCGCAGAGCTTTCTTT
CASSPKWEFRDRGRRAFF
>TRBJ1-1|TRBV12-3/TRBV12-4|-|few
TGTGCCAGCAGCCCGGACCTATACACTGAAGCTTTCTTT
CASSPDLYTEAFF
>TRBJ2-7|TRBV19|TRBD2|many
TGTGCCAGTAGTAACCCCGGACTAGCGGAGCAGCAGTACTTC
CASSNPGLAEQQYF
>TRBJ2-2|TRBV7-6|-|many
TGTGCCAGCAGCTTAGGGTGGGGTTCAGCGAACACCGGGGAGCTGTTTTTT
CASSLGWGSANTGELFF
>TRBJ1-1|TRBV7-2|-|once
TGTGCCAGCAGCCCCTCACGAGGGGCAGGGGATGGTTGGACTGAAGCTTTCTTT
CASSPSRGAGDGWTEAFF
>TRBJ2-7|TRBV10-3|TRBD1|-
TGTGCCAGCAGTAACCGGACAGGGGGAGAGCAGTACTTC
CASSNRTGGEQYF
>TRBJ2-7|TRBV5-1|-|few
TGCGCCAGCAGCTTGGCAACAGGGAACGAGCAGTACTTC
CASSLATGNEQYF
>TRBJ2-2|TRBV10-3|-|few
TGTGCCATCAGTGGGGGAGAGGAGCTGTTTTTT
CAISGGEELFF
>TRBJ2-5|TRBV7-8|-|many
TGTGCCAGCAGCTTACAGGGGAGACCCGTAGAGACCCAGTACTTC
CASSLQGRPVETQYF
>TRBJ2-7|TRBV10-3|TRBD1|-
TGTGCCAGCAGCGAACGGACAGGCAAGGAATACGAGCAGTACTTC
CASSERTGKEYEQYF
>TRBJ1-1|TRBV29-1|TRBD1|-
TGCAGCGCTGTACAGGGGGGGACTGAAGCTTTCTTT
CSAVQGGTEAFF
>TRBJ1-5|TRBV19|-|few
TGTGCCAGCAGTTTTGGGGGGAGTTGGCCTCAGCCCCAGCATTTT
CASSFGGSWPQPQHF
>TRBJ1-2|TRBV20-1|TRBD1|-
TGCAGTGGCCGGGACAGTGATTATGGAGGCTACACCTTC
CSGRDSDYGGYTF
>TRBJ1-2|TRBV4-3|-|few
TGCGCCAGCAGCCGTACCTCCGGCGGTGGCTACACCTTC
CASSRTSGGGYTF
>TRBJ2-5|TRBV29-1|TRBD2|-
TGCAGCGTTTCCCAGGGACTAGCGGGGCAAGAGACCCAGTACTTC
CSVSQGLAGQETQYF
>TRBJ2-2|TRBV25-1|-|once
TGTGCCAGCAGCGAGGGCAGGGGATTCACCGGGGAGCTGTTTTTT
CASSEGRGFTGELFF
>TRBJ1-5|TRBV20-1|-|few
TGCAGCCTTCAGGGGAGAAGCAATCAGCCCCAGCATTTT
CSLQGRSNQPQHF
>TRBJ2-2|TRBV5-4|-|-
TGTGCCAGCAGCACAGGGTTTGACACCGGGGAGCTGTTTTTT
CASSTGFDTGELFF
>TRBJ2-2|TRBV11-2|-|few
TGTGCCAGCAGCTTAGGTGGCCAAGGTCGCGCAATCGGGGAGCTGTTTTTT
CASSLGGQGRAIGELFF
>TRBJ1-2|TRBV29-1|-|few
TGCAGCGTTGAATCGGGACCCGGTGGCTACACCTTC
CSVESGPGGYTF
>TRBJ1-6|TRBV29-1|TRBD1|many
TGCAGCGTTGAATTGGGCAGGGGGCAATCACCCCTCCACTTT
CSVELGRGQSPLHF
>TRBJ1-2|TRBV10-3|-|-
TGTGCCATCAGTGGGAGCACAAAATATGGCTACACCTTC
CAISGSTKYGYTF
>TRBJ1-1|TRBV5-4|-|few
TGTGCCAGCAGCTCAGGGTTTGAGTCGATCAACGGAGCTTTCTTT
CASSSGFESINGAFF
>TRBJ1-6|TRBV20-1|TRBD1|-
TGCAGTGCTAGAAGGCCCCGAGAAGCACCCGACACAGGGGATAATTCACCCCTCCACTTT
CSARRPREAPDTGDNSPLHF
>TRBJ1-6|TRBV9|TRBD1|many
TGTGCCAGCAGCGTAGTGCCAGGGGGCAATTCACCCCTCCACTTT
CASSVVPGGNSPLHF
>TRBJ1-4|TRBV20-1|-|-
TGCAGTGCCCCCGGGACTGCTAATGAAAAACTGTTTTTT
CSAPGTANEKLFF
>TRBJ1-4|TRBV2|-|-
TGTGCCAGCAGGATGGGACACCCGATTGAGGCAACTAATGAAAAACTGTTTTTT
CASRMGHPIEATNEKLFF
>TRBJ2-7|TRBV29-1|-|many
TGCAGCGTTGAGGGTGACGAGCAGTACTTC
CSVEGDEQYF
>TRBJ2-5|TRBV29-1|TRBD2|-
TGCAGCGTTGAGGCTGGGACTAGAGGGGGGACCCAGTACTTC
CSVEAGTRGGTQYF
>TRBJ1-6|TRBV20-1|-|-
TGCAGTGCTACCACCGGGACACCAAATAATTCACCCCTCCACTTT
CSATTGTPNNSPLHF
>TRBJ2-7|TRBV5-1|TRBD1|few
TGTGCCAGCAACATAGGACAGGGATCATACTACGAGCAGTACTTC
CASNIGQGSYYEQYF
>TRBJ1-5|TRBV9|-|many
TGTGCCAGCAGCGTAGGTCCCGGGCCGAATAGCAATCAGCCCCAGCATTTT
CASSVGPGPNSNQPQHF
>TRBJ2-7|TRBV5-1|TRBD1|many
TGCGCCAGCAGCTTGGCCGGGACAGGGTTCAACGAGCAGTACTTC
CASSLAGTGFNEQYF
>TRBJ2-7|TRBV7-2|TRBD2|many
TGTGCCAGCAGCTCAGGACTAGCAGGCGAGCAGTACTTC
CASSSGLAGEQYF
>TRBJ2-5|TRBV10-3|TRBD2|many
TGTGCCATCAATCAACTAGCGGGAGGAGTGGAGACCCAGTACTTC
CAINQLAGGVETQYF
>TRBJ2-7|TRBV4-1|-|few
TGCGCCAGCAGCCAACCGGGGACGCACGAGCAGTACTTC
CASSQPGTHEQYF
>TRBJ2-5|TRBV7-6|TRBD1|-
TGTGCCAGCAGCCTAACAGGGGGGATAACCGGGGAGACCCAGTACTTC
CASSLTGGITGETQYF
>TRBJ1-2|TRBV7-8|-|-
TGTGCCAGCAGCAACAACCGGGCCGCCAGTCCTGGCTACACCTTC
CASSNNRAASPGYTF
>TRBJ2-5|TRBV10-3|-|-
TGTGCCATCAGCGCTACGGCACTGTCGGGCTCGGAGACCCAGTACTTC
CAISATALSGSETQYF
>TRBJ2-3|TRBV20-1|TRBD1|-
TGCAGTGCCACTCCCGTGGGACAGGAGAGCGCAGATACGCAGTATTTT
CSATPVGQESADTQYF
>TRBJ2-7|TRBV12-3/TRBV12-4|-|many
TGTGCCAGCAGTTTATTGGGGCGAAGGGACGAGCAGTACTTC
CASSLLGRRDEQYF
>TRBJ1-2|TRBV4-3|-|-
TGCGCCAGCAGCCAAGAGTCAAGGGGATTTGATGGCTACACCTTC
CASSQESRGFDGYTF
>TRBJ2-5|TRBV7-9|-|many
TGTGCCAGCAGCCTCGTGGGGCCTGGGGAGACCCAGTACTTC
CASSLVGPGETQYF